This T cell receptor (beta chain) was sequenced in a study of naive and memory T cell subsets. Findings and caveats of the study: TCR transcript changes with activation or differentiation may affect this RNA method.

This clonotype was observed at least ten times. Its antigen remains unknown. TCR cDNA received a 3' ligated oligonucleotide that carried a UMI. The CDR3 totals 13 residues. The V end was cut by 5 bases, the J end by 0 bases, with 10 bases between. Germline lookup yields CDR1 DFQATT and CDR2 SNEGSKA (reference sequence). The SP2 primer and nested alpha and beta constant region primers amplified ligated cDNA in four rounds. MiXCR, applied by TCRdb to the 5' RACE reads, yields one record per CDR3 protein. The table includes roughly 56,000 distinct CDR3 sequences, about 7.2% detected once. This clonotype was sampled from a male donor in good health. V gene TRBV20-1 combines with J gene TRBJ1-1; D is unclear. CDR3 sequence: CSAVDNMNTEAFF. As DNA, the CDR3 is TGCAGTGCTGTCGACAACATGAACACTGAAGCTTTCTTT.